The entry below gives a single T cell receptor (beta chain) sequence along with its context. TCRdb keeps only in-frame clones here, not all; method: immunoSEQ multiplex PCR. The data hold about 210,000 clones, with around four fifths observed a single time. These data are taken from a study of blood T cell repertoires in COVID-19. CDR3 length equals 15 residues. The germline CDR1 and CDR2 sequences are SGDLS and YYNGEE. V was pared by 7 bases and J by 4 bases, with 5 bases of the junction left unmatched. This receptor was obtained from a man in his forties or fifties with active or convalescent COVID-19. V and J are TRBV9 and TRBJ2-3, with TRBD2 matching over 14 bases. Sequenced material: peripheral blood. Written as DNA, the CDR3 is TGTGCCAGCGCCGGGACTAGCGGGAGTTCAGATACGCAGTATTTT. This codes for CASAGTSGSSDTQYF.